This T cell receptor beta chain appears in the sequencing data of a study of blood T cell repertoires in COVID-19. Study-wide context: Sites in the United States, Italy and Spain provided acute and convalescent COVID-19 samples. Nucleic acid was either cDNA or gDNA, and it came from T cells, B-cell-depleted T cells, or PBMCs.

Donors in Cohort 3 counted as recovered after two negative PCRs, clearance, or symptom resolution. The method was immunoSEQ multiplex PCR; TCRdb's version includes in-frame clones alone and lacks a portion of them. Of approximately 260,000 clones in the sample, nearly 90% were seen once. V was cut by 6 bases and J by 6 bases, with 14 bases left in between. Germline assignment: CDR1 SNHLY and CDR2 FYNNEI. CDR3 length: 13 residues. Sequencing input: PBMCs or T cells enriched from blood (not recorded which). This TCR derives from a woman aged 60-70 years who had recovered from COVID-19. V is TRBV2 and J is TRBJ1-1; D not certain. CDR3 coding DNA: TGTGCCAGCAGCCTCCAGGCAACCCCTGAAGCTTTCTTT. Translation gives CASSLQATPEAFF.